This T cell receptor (beta chain) is from a study of blood T cell repertoires in COVID-19. The method was immunoSEQ multiplex PCR; TCRdb's version includes in-frame clones alone and lacks a portion of them. The sample holds about 41,000 clones; around nine tenths are singletons and the top ten take about 3.7%. Germline V gene sequence: CDR1 MNHEY, CDR2 SMNVEV (reference sequence). This CDR3 has 13 residues. Trimming pared 5 bases from V and 4 bases from J, leaving 11 bases between. The material sequenced was peripheral blood. This receptor was taken from a man in his forties or fifties with COVID-19, enrolled during active disease. This chain links TRBV27 with TRBJ1-1; possible D gene TRBD1, 6 bases. DNA of the CDR3: TGTGCCAGCAGTCCCCAGGGGAGCACTGAAGCTTTCTTT. It is translated as CASSPQGSTEAFF.